This section outlines one T cell receptor beta chain sequence together with its context. As yet, its antigen is unknown. This CDR3 is also generated by other DNA sequences in the sample. Repertoires were generated with immunoSEQ multiplex PCR, while TCRdb's copy carries only in-frame clones and drops some. Here the sample spans about 13,000 clones, approximately 83% being singletons. This sample was taken from a study of T cells after posttransplantation cyclophosphamide. The ends lost 0 bases at V and 6 bases at J; junction bases unmatched: 3. This CDR3 region has 14 residues. CDR1 is SGDLS, CDR2 YYNGEE, per germline. Study results and limitations: Donor CD8+ memory clones often dominated recipient blood repertoires at later times. After PTCy, TRB diversity resembled that of CNI/methotrexate controls. Tissue-infiltrating T cells from skin or gut overlapped little with blood T cells.

The V call is TRBV9, the J call TRBJ2-1; 7 nucleotides line up with TRBD2. The origin of this receptor is a man aged 45-65 years in good health, CMV-negative, and a related stem cell transplant donor. The material sequenced was memory CD4+ T cells sorted from PBMCs. For the CDR3, the DNA is TGTGCCAGCAGCGTAGTGGGCGGGAGCAATGAGCAGTTCTTC. Amino acids: CASSVVGGSNEQFF.